This T cell receptor beta chain was sequenced during a study of patients and donors after allogeneic stem cell transplantation. This clonotype was observed a handful of times. MiXCR, applied by TCRdb to the RT-PCR reads, yields one record per CDR3 protein. The top ten clones hold 7% to 7.5% of a sample with over 400,000 distinct CDR3 sequences, 15% to 20% of them seen once. V dropped 5 bases and J dropped 6; count of bases not matched to a gene: 8. The CDR3 sequence is 14 residues long. This TCR was recovered from a human donor who was either an allogeneic HSCT recipient or a stem cell or donor lymphocyte infusion donor (not recorded which). It is not recorded whose cells these are; they may come from a transplant donor. The source material was blood, either unsorted or a sorted T cell fraction (not recorded which). The chain couples TRBV12-3 or TRBV12-4 to TRBJ2-7; 9 bases match TRBD2. CDR3 in DNA: TGTGCCAGCAGTCCTTGGACTAGCGTCGGCGAGCAGTACTTC. Its protein is CASSPWTSVGEQYF.